This record concerns one TCR beta chain sequence. Unmatched junction bases numbered 5, after V lost 5 bases and J lost 7 bases. The CDR3 totals 13 residues. Germline V CDR1 and CDR2: LGHNT, FRNRAP. The method was immunoSEQ multiplex PCR; TCRdb's version includes in-frame clones alone and lacks a portion of them. The top ten hold about 7.8% of the sample, which has approximately 210,000 clones, about 80% seen once. This entry comes from a study of blood T cell repertoires in COVID-19. This TCR came from a woman of 80 years or more with COVID-19, enrolled during active disease. Sequencing was performed on peripheral blood. V is TRBV12-5 and J is TRBJ1-1; 9 bases are a match to TRBD1. CDR3 DNA sequence: TGTGCTAGTGGTACAGGGGGCCGTGGTGAAGCTTTCTTT. It codes for CASGTGGRGEAFF.